These T cell receptor beta chains were read from a single sample in a study of blood T cell repertoires in COVID-19. Produced via immunoSEQ multiplex PCR; TCRdb's table is partial and in-frame only. The repertoire holds around 200,000 clones, 80% to 90% seen once, with roughly 6.2% in the top ten. The sequenced material came from peripheral blood. The receptor source for this set is a man in his 60s who had recovered from COVID-19. The conserved cysteine and the conserved F or W are not part of the CDR3 here. Where a row states a size, it is once, few, many or the class of an expanded clone; other rows omit it.

CDR3 protein: ASAWASTDTQY; V gene: TRBV28; clone size: -; J gene: TRBJ2-3
CDR3 protein: ASSRDSGAGGPGELF; V gene: TRBV5-4; clone size: -; J gene: TRBJ2-2
CDR3 protein: AISDLYEQY; V gene: TRBV10-3; clone size: -; J gene: TRBJ2-7
CDR3 protein: ASSPQGAGETQY; V gene: TRBV6-5; clone size: -; J gene: TRBJ2-5
CDR3 protein: ASSLAGNTIY; V gene: TRBV5-4; clone size: once; J gene: TRBJ1-3
CDR3 protein: ASSFSHRGQEQY; V gene: TRBV7-9; clone size: -; J gene: TRBJ2-7
CDR3 protein: ASSPQSGGMNGYT; V gene: TRBV7-6; clone size: -; J gene: TRBJ1-2
CDR3 protein: ASSEATSGRIDTQY; V gene: TRBV6-1; clone size: -; J gene: TRBJ2-3
CDR3 protein: ASSSPGGLSYNEQF; V gene: TRBV5-4; clone size: once; J gene: TRBJ2-1
CDR3 protein: ASSPLGQVGEKLF; V gene: TRBV18; clone size: -; J gene: TRBJ1-4
CDR3 protein: ALTADTQY; V gene: TRBV6-5; clone size: -; J gene: TRBJ2-3
CDR3 protein: ASSHEDGYT; V gene: TRBV3-1/TRBV3-2; clone size: -; J gene: TRBJ1-2
CDR3 protein: ASSPSGPNTGELF; V gene: TRBV10-1; clone size: -; J gene: TRBJ2-2
CDR3 protein: ASSPPIGTGGNEKLF; V gene: TRBV11-2; clone size: -; J gene: TRBJ1-4
CDR3 protein: ASSREGRGASTLYGYT; V gene: TRBV27; clone size: once; J gene: TRBJ1-2
CDR3 protein: ASSQVAATNEKLF; V gene: TRBV4-1; clone size: -; J gene: TRBJ1-4
CDR3 protein: ASSSLDGYT; V gene: TRBV18; clone size: -; J gene: TRBJ1-2
CDR3 protein: ASSSPVAGEETQY; V gene: TRBV6-2/TRBV6-3; clone size: -; J gene: TRBJ2-5
CDR3 protein: ASSQEVGWTGYNEQF; V gene: TRBV14; clone size: -; J gene: TRBJ2-1
CDR3 protein: ASSPAGLAVYEQY; V gene: TRBV5-1; clone size: -; J gene: TRBJ2-7
CDR3 protein: ARKGQGKTEAF; V gene: TRBV30; clone size: -; J gene: TRBJ1-1
CDR3 protein: ASSRGDTGELF; V gene: TRBV3-1/TRBV3-2; clone size: -; J gene: TRBJ2-2
CDR3 protein: ASSQEGIQGSLTEAF; V gene: TRBV4-2; clone size: -; J gene: TRBJ1-1
CDR3 protein: ASSGSVGGANNSPLH; V gene: TRBV2; clone size: many; J gene: TRBJ1-6
CDR3 protein: ASSLGQTYNEQF; V gene: TRBV5-1; clone size: -; J gene: TRBJ2-1
CDR3 protein: ASSRTGTGGENEQF; V gene: TRBV19; clone size: -; J gene: TRBJ2-1
CDR3 protein: ASSVAPGPIY; V gene: TRBV9; clone size: -; J gene: TRBJ1-3
CDR3 protein: ASSLAFSGGEQF; V gene: TRBV5-1; clone size: -; J gene: TRBJ2-1
CDR3 protein: ASSEKTSDRGYNQPQH; V gene: TRBV21-1; clone size: -; J gene: TRBJ1-5
CDR3 protein: ASSPNPQGTEAF; V gene: TRBV18; clone size: -; J gene: TRBJ1-1
CDR3 protein: ASSGQVNTEAF; V gene: TRBV14; clone size: -; J gene: TRBJ1-1
CDR3 protein: ASSLASGTGVTEAF; V gene: TRBV11-2; clone size: -; J gene: TRBJ1-1
CDR3 protein: ASSLPPGLEASEQY; V gene: TRBV5-4; clone size: -; J gene: TRBJ2-7
CDR3 protein: ASSQGLPSTYQETQY; V gene: TRBV4-1; clone size: -; J gene: TRBJ2-5
CDR3 protein: ASSHSQGEQY; V gene: TRBV4-3; clone size: -; J gene: TRBJ2-7
CDR3 protein: ASSVLPGQRKLYSNQPQH; V gene: TRBV3-1/TRBV3-2; clone size: -; J gene: TRBJ1-5
CDR3 protein: ASSLGERTDTQY; V gene: TRBV5-4; clone size: -; J gene: TRBJ2-3
CDR3 protein: ASISQGATLHEQF; V gene: TRBV2; clone size: -; J gene: TRBJ2-1
CDR3 protein: ASSEAGAKAEAF; V gene: TRBV6-1; clone size: few; J gene: TRBJ1-1
CDR3 protein: ASSRQGSNEKLF; V gene: TRBV3-1/TRBV3-2; clone size: -; J gene: TRBJ1-4
CDR3 protein: SVEGTSGGAGDADTQY; V gene: TRBV29-1; clone size: -; J gene: TRBJ2-3
CDR3 protein: ASSRQDYEQY; V gene: TRBV5-5; clone size: -; J gene: TRBJ2-7
CDR3 protein: ASSYWQGDGYT; V gene: TRBV6-2/TRBV6-3; clone size: once; J gene: TRBJ1-2
CDR3 protein: ASRKRQGYEQY; V gene: TRBV12-3/TRBV12-4; clone size: -; J gene: TRBJ2-7
CDR3 protein: ASSFRSNSPLH; V gene: TRBV13; clone size: -; J gene: TRBJ1-6
CDR3 protein: ASSEQGRSTDTQY; V gene: TRBV6-1; clone size: -; J gene: TRBJ2-3
CDR3 protein: ASSVSRGYGYT; V gene: TRBV2; clone size: -; J gene: TRBJ1-2
CDR3 protein: ASSPQTGGGNSPLH; V gene: TRBV7-8; clone size: -; J gene: TRBJ1-6
CDR3 protein: ASSPPGQSNTIY; V gene: TRBV18; clone size: -; J gene: TRBJ1-3
CDR3 protein: ASSIPGQNYGYT; V gene: TRBV19; clone size: -; J gene: TRBJ1-2
CDR3 protein: ASRSTTGRNSPLH; V gene: TRBV5-1; clone size: once; J gene: TRBJ1-6
CDR3 protein: SAGPSGASTDTQY; V gene: TRBV29-1; clone size: -; J gene: TRBJ2-3
CDR3 protein: ASSIDPGIAAGTQY; V gene: TRBV19; clone size: -; J gene: TRBJ2-5
CDR3 protein: ASSVDSPGGSTEAF; V gene: TRBV9; clone size: few; J gene: TRBJ1-1